The 17 T cell receptor beta chains listed next were all sequenced from one sample in a study of memory CD4+ T cells and cytomegalovirus serostatus. Single viable CD3+CD4+CD8-CD45RO+ cells were sorted as the memory CD4+ T cells. Measured with immunoSEQ multiplex PCR; TCRdb has only the in-frame clones, and not every one. The sample carries 50,000 to 75,000 clones, more than 75% recorded once. The sample comprised memory CD4+ T cells from blood. Source of these receptors: an adult in good health and CMV-seronegative.

CDR3 region: CASSQGFDYGYTF. DNA for the CDR3: TGCGCCAGCAGCCAGGGGTTTGACTATGGCTACACCTTC. J is TRBJ1-2 and V is TRBV5-1, with a possible D match to TRBD1 (6 bases). Trimming took off 4 bases at V and 3 bases at J, with 10 bases between the two ends. CDR3 length: 13 amino acids. From germline, CDR1 is SGHRS and CDR2 YFSETQ. Together with reference TRBV5-1 and TRBJ1-2, the CDR3 gives the full variable domain: KAGVTQTPRYLIKTRGQQVTLSCSPISGHRSVSWYQQTPGQGLQFLFEYFSETQRNKGNFPGRFSGRQFSNSRSEMNVSTLELGDSALYLCASSQGFDYGYTFGSGTRLTVV.

V gene TRBV5-1 combines with J gene TRBJ2-4, with TRBD1 matching over 9 bases. Germline V gives CDR1 SGHRS, CDR2 YFSETQ. This CDR3 has 16 amino acids. The V segment lost 2 bases and the J segment 7 bases; nucleotides outside the gene matches: 10. The CDR3 is CASSFSQQGARNIQYF. CDR3 DNA sequence: TGCGCCAGCAGCTTCTCTCAACAGGGGGCTCGGAACATTCAGTACTTC.

V and J are TRBV9 and TRBJ1-1; no firm D call. The CDR3 covers 13 residues. The germline V and J ends were trimmed by 3 bases and 1 base, with 7 bases remaining between them. Germline V gene lookup returns CDR1 SGDLS and CDR2 YYNGEE. The CDR3 is CASSAHPNTEAFF. The CDR3 DNA reads as TGTGCCAGCAGCGCACACCCGAACACTGAAGCTTTCTTT.

This clone occurred once. The chain recombines TRBV21-1 with TRBJ2-1; the D call of TRBD2 is as the table states it, not checked on the DNA. TRBV21-1 is a known pseudogene. CDR3 length: 16 residues. The CDR3 here is CASSGLLPRSYNEQFF. CDR3 sequence (DNA): TGTGCCAGCAGCGGTCTTCTACCTCGCTCCTACAATGAGCAGTTCTTC.

This chain links TRBV18 with TRBJ2-2; 12 positions match TRBD1. Trimming took 1 base from V and 7 from J; bases not matched to a gene: 10. From germline, CDR1 is KGHSH and CDR2 LQKENI. The CDR3 contains 18 residues. CDR3 DNA sequence: TGTGCCAGCTCACCACGGGACAGGGGGCTGTTGAATGGCGGGGAGCTGTTTTTT. This sequence encodes CASSPRDRGLLNGGELFF.

This chain uses TRBV19 with TRBJ2-7; D is possibly TRBD2 (7 bases). Trimming left V 8 bases short and J 2 bases short, with 13 bases between. The CDR3 is 13 amino acids. Germline V gene sequence: CDR1 LNHDA, CDR2 SQIVND (reference sequence). The CDR3 sequence is CASSRRGPYEQYF. CDR3 DNA sequence: TGTGCCAGTTCTAGGCGGGGGCCCTACGAGCAGTACTTC. The full variable domain, with the rest looked up from reference TRBV19 and TRBJ2-7, is DGGITQSPKYLFRKEGQNVTLSCEQNLNHDAMYWYRQDPGQGLRLIYYSQIVNDFQKGDIAEGYSVSREKKESFPLTVTSAQKNPTAFYLCASSRRGPYEQYFGPGTRLTVT.

The V gene is TRBV28, the J gene TRBJ2-7; no clear D gene. CDR3 length: 14 amino acids. Germline V CDR1 and CDR2: MDHEN, SYDVKM. V was shortened by 3 bases and J by 2 bases, with 11 bases between the two germline ends. The CDR3 loop reads CASSLYGRTYEQYF. CDR3 DNA sequence: TGTGCCAGCAGTTTGTATGGGCGGACCTACGAGCAGTACTTC.

The J gene is TRBJ1-3, the V gene TRBV7-8; D call uncertain. The CDR3 extends over 12 amino acids. The V end was cut by 11 bases, the J end by 1 base, with 9 bases between. CDR1 and CDR2 from the germline V gene are SGHVS and FQNEAQ. This CDR3 reads CACSASGNTIYF. CDR3 nucleotide sequence: TGTGCCTGCTCTGCGTCTGGAAACACCATATATTTT.

The J gene is TRBJ1-1, the V gene TRBV10-3; D is unresolved. The CDR3 loop spans 12 amino acids. Germline loops: CDR1 ENHRY, CDR2 SYGVKD. Deletions cut 3 bases from V and 1 base from J, with 3 bases between. Here the CDR3 reads CAISEQNTEAFF. CDR3 coding DNA: TGTGCCATCAGTGAACAGAACACTGAAGCTTTCTTT.

V is TRBV5-1 and J is TRBJ2-7; a possible D gene is TRBD2 (6 bases). CDR1 and CDR2 from the germline V gene are SGHRS and YFSETQ. The CDR3 has 14 amino acids. V dropped 5 bases and J dropped 7 bases, with 19 bases sitting between them. CDR3 region: CASSLDGRRGEQYF. The CDR3 nucleotides read TGCGCCAGCAGTCTTGACGGGAGAAGAGGGGAGCAGTACTTC. The full variable domain, in which reference TRBV5-1 and TRBJ2-7 provide the parts outside the CDR3, is KAGVTQTPRYLIKTRGQQVTLSCSPISGHRSVSWYQQTPGQGLQFLFEYFSETQRNKGNFPGRFSGRQFSNSRSEMNVSTLELGDSALYLCASSLDGRRGEQYFGPGTRLTVT.

The chain carries TRBV7-8 and TRBJ1-1; D possibly corresponds to TRBD1 (5 bases). V lost 5 bases and J 1 base, leaving 14 bases between the germline ends. This CDR3 region has 15 residues. Germline loops: CDR1 SGHVS, CDR2 FQNEAQ. In DNA, the CDR3 is TGTGCCAGCAGCCCCCGGGACGGACAGAACACTGAAGCTTTCTTT. Translated: CASSPRDGQNTEAFF. The full variable domain, with the rest looked up from reference TRBV7-8 and TRBJ1-1, is GAGVSQSPRYKVAKRGQDVALRCDPISGHVSLFWYQQALGQGPEFLTYFQNEAQLDKSGLPSDRFFAERPEGSVSTLKIQRTQQEDSAVYLCASSPRDGQNTEAFFGQGTRLTVV.

This clone was picked up one time. The gene calls are TRBV7-2 and TRBJ1-2; D remains ambiguous. Germline V gene data show CDR1 as SGHTA and CDR2 as FQGNSA. Trimming shortened V by 0 bases and J by 2 bases, and 4 bases separated the two germline ends. The length of the CDR3 is 13 residues. This chain's CDR3 is CASSLATNYGYTF. CDR3 in DNA: TGTGCCAGCAGCTTAGCAACCAACTATGGCTACACCTTC. Using reference TRBV7-2 and TRBJ1-2 for the parts outside the CDR3, the full variable domain is GAGVSQSPSNKVTEKGKDVELRCDPISGHTALYWYRQSLGQGLEFLIYFQGNSAPDKSGLPSDRFSAERTGGSVSTLTIQRTQQEDSAVYLCASSLATNYGYTFGSGTRLTVV.

The gene calls are TRBV2 and TRBJ1-2, with D unresolved. The CDR3 contains 13 residues. The germline V gene has CDR1 SNHLY and CDR2 FYNNEI. The germline V and J ends were trimmed by 6 bases and 3 bases, with 11 bases remaining between them. The CDR3 loop is CASRIDGHYGYTF. CDR3 nucleotide sequence: TGTGCCAGCAGGATAGACGGACACTATGGCTACACCTTC.

The rearrangement links TRBV11-2 to TRBJ1-1, with 7 bases aligning to TRBD1. CDR1 and CDR2 (germline): SGHAT, FQNNGV. The CDR3 spans 13 residues. J lost 4 bases, V lost 3 bases, and 2 bases had no gene match. Written as DNA, the CDR3 is TGTGCCAGCAGCTTGACAGGGCCCACTGAAGCTTTCTTT. Its protein product is CASSLTGPTEAFF.

CDR3 amino acids: CASSRFQGLGGEQYF. CDR3 coding DNA: TGCGCCAGCAGCCGGTTCCAGGGGTTGGGTGGGGAGCAGTACTTC. The V gene is TRBV4-1, the J gene TRBJ2-7, with D tentatively TRBD1 (6 bases). CDR1 and CDR2 (germline): MGHRA, YSYEKL. Trimming removed 4 bases from V and 7 bases from J, with 20 bases in between. This CDR3 region has 15 residues.

This clone showed up just once. This rearrangement joins TRBV28 to TRBJ1-1, with D possibly matching TRBD1 (6 bases). The length of the CDR3 is 14 residues. CDR1 and CDR2 (germline): MDHEN, SYDVKM. V lost 5 bases and J 3 bases, leaving 13 bases between the germline ends. In DNA, the CDR3 is TGTGCCAGCAGTCCATCCCAGGGGTACACTGAAGCTTTCTTT. Its protein product is CASSPSQGYTEAFF. Complete variable domain (other parts from reference TRBV28 and TRBJ1-1): DVKVTQSSRYLVKRTGEKVFLECVQDMDHENMFWYRQDPGLGLRLIYFSYDVKMKEKGDIPEGYSVSREKKERFSLILESASTNQTSMYLCASSPSQGYTEAFFGQGTRLTVV.

The DNA for the CDR3 is TGTGCCAGCAGCTCCCTAGGCGGCAATAGCGGGAGCGGGGAGACCCAGTACTTC. This codes for CASSSLGGNSGSGETQYF. The chain links TRBV7-6 to TRBJ2-5; 9 bases map to TRBD2. V lost 4 bases, J lost 5 bases, and 17 bases stayed unmatched. The CDR3 runs to 18 residues. Germline CDR1 is SGHVS and CDR2 is FNYEAQ.